In this sample, the clone carrying this TCR beta chain turned up once. The data are from a study of early T cells in non-severe SARS-CoV-2 infection. About the research overall: Unsorted whole-blood RNA was sequenced in bulk, leaving chains unpaired.

TCRdb passed the 5' RACE reads through MiXCR, listing each CDR3 protein once. Of 40,000 to 50,000 distinct CDR3 sequences listed, approximately 13% are singletons. The CDR3 contains 18 residues. Per germline, CDR1 SGHTA and CDR2 FQGNSA. Trimming removed 6 bases from V and 2 bases from J; junction bases left unmatched: 17. This sequence joins TRBV7-2 and TRBJ2-5, with 8 bases matching TRBD2. Material: whole blood. The sequence was obtained from an adult who was a healthcare worker with PCR-confirmed SARS-CoV-2 infection or an uninfected control (not recorded which). The CDR3 is CASRPVRRGADKQETQYF. CDR3 DNA sequence: TGTGCCAGCAGGCCAGTCAGGCGGGGGGCCGATAAACAAGAGACCCAGTACTTC.